One and the same sample provided the 29 T cell receptor beta chains below, sequenced in a study of cytomegalovirus exposure and HLA in healthy donors. 13 Jbeta primers and 60 Vbeta primers were used for the PCR. The assay was immunoSEQ multiplex PCR, and TCRdb's table has in-frame clones only and misses some. The repertoire consists of approximately 130,000 clones, with more than 75% occurring once and the leading ten covering approximately 1%. Specimen: PBMCs. The source of these receptors is a male donor in good health and CMV-seronegative.

As for this clone: A read error may account for a junction end that differs from germline. The chain combines TRBV7-7 with TRBJ2-5; D may be TRBD1 (5 bases). The length of the CDR3 is 16 residues. CDR1 is SSHAT, CDR2 FNYEAQ, per germline (reference sequence). The CDR3 coding sequence is TGTGCTAGCAGCTTAGGTCGGTACAGGAGTGGGGAGACCCAGTACTTC. As protein: CASSLGRYRSGETQYF.

Regarding this clone: Other DNA sequences in the same sample also yield this CDR3. The CDR3 nucleotides read TGTGCCAGCTCACCCCGGACGGGGACTAATGAAAAACTGTTTTTT. It yields the protein CASSPRTGTNEKLFF. The rearrangement links TRBV18 to TRBJ1-4; D is unresolved. The CDR3 spans 15 residues. The V end lost 3 bases, the J end lost 2 bases, and 10 bases lay between the germline ends. CDR1 is KGHSH and CDR2 is LQKENI in the germline V gene.

This chain links TRBV7-8 with TRBJ2-2; 14 bases map to TRBD2. The CDR3 consists of 17 residues. CDR1 is SGHVS and CDR2 is FQNEAQ in the germline V gene. The J segment lost 7 bases and the V segment lost 5 bases, leaving 9 bases of the junction unmatched. In nucleotides, the CDR3 is TGTGCCAGCAGCCGGACTAGCGGGGGGCCCGATTTCGGGGAGCTGTTTTTT. The encoded protein is CASSRTSGGPDFGELFF. The whole variable domain, filled in from reference TRBV7-8 and TRBJ2-2, reads GAGVSQSPRYKVAKRGQDVALRCDPISGHVSLFWYQQALGQGPEFLTYFQNEAQLDKSGLPSDRFFAERPEGSVSTLKIQRTQQEDSAVYLCASSRTSGGPDFGELFFGEGSRLTVL.

V and J are TRBV29-1 and TRBJ2-7, with 7 bases fitting TRBD1. V was clipped by 7 bases and J by 1 base; unmatched bases: 4. CDR3 length equals 12 residues. Germline CDR1 and CDR2: SQVTM and ANQGSEA. CDR3 loop: CSALGQSYEQYF. The CDR3 DNA follows: TGCAGCGCGTTGGGACAGTCCTACGAGCAGTACTTC.

The J gene is TRBJ1-2, the V gene TRBV19; 7 bases are a match to TRBD1. CDR3 length equals 16 residues. V was pared by 5 bases and J by 0 bases, with 9 bases of the junction left unmatched. Germline V gene lookup returns CDR1 LNHDA and CDR2 SQIVND (reference sequence). This CDR3 reads CASSGGTAGTNYGYTF. DNA for the CDR3: TGTGCCAGTAGTGGGGGGACAGCCGGCACTAACTATGGCTACACCTTC. The full variable domain, rest sourced from reference TRBV19 and TRBJ1-2, is DGGITQSPKYLFRKEGQNVTLSCEQNLNHDAMYWYRQDPGQGLRLIYYSQIVNDFQKGDIAEGYSVSREKKESFPLTVTSAQKNPTAFYLCASSGGTAGTNYGYTFGSGTRLTVV.

V and J are TRBV5-1 and TRBJ2-2; the match to TRBD2 covers 9 bases. This CDR3 has 15 amino acids. The germline gives CDR1 SGHRS, CDR2 YFSETQ. V was clipped by 7 bases and J by 5 bases; unmatched bases: 9. The CDR3 protein is CASRQRGESTGELFF. CDR3 bases: TGCGCCAGCCGCCAGCGGGGGGAAAGTACCGGGGAGCTGTTTTTT.

Concerning this clone itself: This same CDR3 is encoded by further DNA sequences in the sample. The chain couples TRBV5-1 to TRBJ2-1; 7 bases map to TRBD1. CDR3 length equals 14 residues. Germline V lookup: CDR1 SGHRS, CDR2 YFSETQ. V dropped 0 bases and J dropped 5; count of bases not matched to a gene: 2. CDR3 DNA sequence: TGCGCCAGCAGCTTGGGACAGGGACACAATGAGCAGTTCTTC. Translated, it gives CASSLGQGHNEQFF.

The chain has TRBV27 and TRBJ1-2; 7 nucleotides agree with TRBD1. Germline CDR1 and CDR2: MNHEY and SMNVEV (reference sequence). The CDR3 length is 14 residues. With V trimmed by 5 bases and J by 5 bases, 8 bases remained unmatched. CDR3 in DNA: TGTGCCAGCAGTCAAGACAGGGAATCATATGGCTACACCTTC. It yields the protein CASSQDRESYGYTF.

This rearrangement joins TRBV18 to TRBJ1-1; TRBD1 aligns across 7 bases. The junction had 11 bases not matched to a gene; V was cut back by 6 bases and J by 1 base. CDR3 size: 16 residues. Per germline, CDR1 KGHSH and CDR2 LQKENI. The CDR3 reads CASSPRDSMGNTEAFF. The CDR3 coding sequence is TGTGCCAGCTCTCCCCGGGACAGCATGGGGAACACTGAAGCTTTCTTT.

This chain uses TRBV18 with TRBJ1-1; unclear D gene. V was shortened by 3 bases and J by 0 bases, with 11 bases between the two germline ends. CDR3 length: 15 amino acids. Per germline, CDR1 KGHSH and CDR2 LQKENI. CDR3 coding DNA: TGTGCCAGCTCACCCTTCGAGTCTATGAACACTGAAGCTTTCTTT. Its protein product is CASSPFESMNTEAFF.

This sequence joins TRBV11-2 and TRBJ1-6; D is undetermined. Trimming took off 1 base at V and 10 bases at J, with 14 bases between the two ends. The length of the CDR3 is 15 residues. Germline assignment: CDR1 SGHAT and CDR2 FQNNGV. CDR3 region: CASSLVGRGGSPLHF. The CDR3, as DNA: TGTGCCAGCAGCTTAGTAGGGCGGGGTGGATCACCCCTCCACTTT.

The chain is built from TRBV25-1 and TRBJ1-3; D is uncertain. Germline CDR1 and CDR2: MGHDK and SYGVNS. Trimming left V 4 bases short and J 11 bases short, with 12 bases between. This CDR3 region has 12 residues. CDR3 sequence (DNA): TGTGCCAGCAGTGGCGCATGGGAGCCCATATATTTT. It codes for CASSGAWEPIYF.

The CDR3 reads CASSDRTVETQYF. The CDR3 coding sequence is TGTGCCAGCAGCGACCGGACAGTAGAGACCCAGTACTTC. The J gene is TRBJ2-5, the V gene TRBV5-4; a weak D match, TRBD1 (6 bases). Germline assignment: CDR1 SGHNT and CDR2 YYREEE (reference sequence). V was shortened by 4 bases and J by 4 bases, with 11 bases between the two germline ends. The CDR3 is 13 amino acids.

The chain carries TRBV7-9 and TRBJ2-5; 9 bases line up with TRBD1. CDR3 length: 15 residues. Germline trimming cut 3 bases from V and 4 bases from J; bases unmatched to any gene: 6. The germline V gene has CDR1 SEHNR and CDR2 FQNEAQ (reference sequence). This chain's CDR3 is CASSFPGTGRETQYF. As DNA, the CDR3 is TGTGCCAGCAGCTTTCCCGGGACAGGGAGAGAGACCCAGTACTTC.

The V call is TRBV10-3, the J call TRBJ2-3; possible D gene TRBD2, 5 bases. The germline V gene encodes CDR1 ENHRY and CDR2 SYGVKD. CDR3 length: 13 amino acids. Trimming shortened V by 5 bases and J by 1 base, and 7 bases separated the two germline ends. DNA of the CDR3: TGTGCCATCAGTCCACTAGGCACAGATACGCAGTATTTT. This codes for CAISPLGTDTQYF.

The chain uses TRBV7-2 and TRBJ2-7, with D tentatively TRBD2 (6 bases). Germline V CDR1 and CDR2: SGHTA, FQGNSA. The CDR3 runs to 14 residues. Between the trimmed V and J ends, which lost 3 bases and 3 bases, there was a span of 12 bases. The CDR3 region has the DNA TGTGCCAGCAGCTTCGGACCGACTAGCTACGAGCAGTACTTC. It yields the protein CASSFGPTSYEQYF.

The chain couples TRBV6-1 to TRBJ1-6, with TRBD1 matching over 8 bases. CDR1 is MNHNS and CDR2 is SASEGT in the germline V gene. The CDR3 totals 15 residues. The V segment lost 0 bases and the J segment 13 bases; nucleotides outside the gene matches: 8. Here the CDR3 reads CASSEAGQGARPLHF. CDR3 in DNA: TGTGCCAGCAGTGAAGCGGGGCAGGGGGCTCGGCCCCTCCACTTT.

The genes are TRBV27 and TRBJ2-7; D might be TRBD2 (6 bases). The CDR3 is 14 residues long. Germline V lookup: CDR1 MNHEY, CDR2 SMNVEV (reference sequence). Deletions cut 4 bases from V and 1 base from J, with 11 bases between. The CDR3 nucleotides are TGTGCCAGCAGTTCGTATGGGGGGTCCTACGAGCAGTACTTC. The encoded protein is CASSSYGGSYEQYF.

The chain uses TRBV9 and TRBJ2-6; possible D gene TRBD1, 5 bases. This CDR3 comprises 17 residues. V shed 0 bases and J shed 0 bases, with 10 bases lying between them. Germline V lookup: CDR1 SGDLS, CDR2 YYNGEE. CDR3 in amino acids: CASSVGQGNSGANVLTF. The CDR3 DNA is TGTGCCAGCAGCGTAGGGCAGGGAAACTCTGGGGCCAACGTCCTGACTTTC. The full variable domain, rest sourced from reference TRBV9 and TRBJ2-6, is DSGVTQTPKHLITATGQRVTLRCSPRSGDLSVYWYQQSLDQGLQFLIQYYNGEERAKGNILERFSAQQFPDLHSELNLSSLELGDSALYFCASSVGQGNSGANVLTFGAGSRLTVL.

The chain links TRBV7-8 to TRBJ2-5; maybe TRBD1 (5 bases). Germline CDR1 is SGHVS and CDR2 is FQNEAQ. The CDR3 has 15 amino acids. V dropped 5 bases and J dropped 2 bases, with 15 bases sitting between them. Here the CDR3 reads CASSTGPSRQETQYF. In DNA, the CDR3 is TGTGCCAGCAGCACAGGACCCTCTCGGCAAGAGACCCAGTACTTC.

The rearrangement uses TRBV4-3 and TRBJ1-2; perhaps TRBD1 as D (6 bases). The V and J ends lost 0 bases and 8 bases respectively, with 16 bases between them. This CDR3 has 15 residues. The germline V gene encodes CDR1 LGHNA and CDR2 YSLEER. CDR3 protein: CASSQEGAGARGYTF. CDR3 bases: TGCGCCAGCAGCCAAGAGGGTGCAGGGGCGCGGGGCTACACCTTC.

This CDR3 is CASSTAGELFF. In DNA form, the CDR3 reads TGTGCCAGCAGCACGGCCGGGGAGCTGTTTTTT. This chain connects TRBV27 to TRBJ2-2; D gene ambiguous. This CDR3 spans 11 amino acids. Per the germline V gene, CDR1 is MNHEY and CDR2 is SMNVEV (reference sequence). Trimming shortened V by 6 bases and J by 6 bases, and 5 bases separated the two germline ends.

The J gene is TRBJ2-7, the V gene TRBV6-1, with a possible D match to TRBD2 (6 bases). The V end lost 8 bases, the J end lost 3 bases, and 8 bases lay between the germline ends. CDR1 MNHNS and CDR2 SASEGT come from the germline V gene. The CDR3 contains 11 residues. The DNA of the CDR3 is TGTGCCAGCGGGGGGTTCTACGAGCAGTACTTC. Its translation: CASGGFYEQYF.

V usage is TRBV13 and J usage is TRBJ2-1; D unresolved. V was clipped by 5 bases and J by 4 bases, with 6 bases between them. The CDR3 length is 12 residues. Germline-derived CDR1 and CDR2 are PRHDT and FYEKMQ (reference sequence). The CDR3 DNA is TGTGCCAGCAGCCCCCAATACAATGAGCAGTTCTTC. This sequence encodes CASSPQYNEQFF.

This chain joins TRBV4-2 and TRBJ1-1; 9 bases are a match to TRBD1. V shed 2 bases, J shed 5 bases, and the junction held 15 bases outside the gene matches. This CDR3 comprises 18 residues. Germline CDR1 is LGHNA and CDR2 is YNFKEQ. The chain's CDR3 is CASSQYMGGQGRETEAFF. CDR3 in DNA: TGTGCCAGCAGCCAATATATGGGGGGACAGGGTAGAGAAACTGAAGCTTTCTTT.

The sample holds a few counts of this clone. The genes are TRBV10-3 and TRBJ1-4, with 7 bases matching TRBD1. Germline V gene data show CDR1 as ENHRY and CDR2 as SYGVKD. V gave up 3 bases and J gave up 5 bases; unmatched junction bases: 3. The CDR3 loop spans 14 amino acids. CDR3 loop: CAISEQGTNEKLFF. DNA of the CDR3: TGTGCCATCAGTGAACAGGGGACAAATGAAAAACTGTTTTTT.

The chain employs TRBV5-1 and TRBJ2-1; D is possibly TRBD2 (5 bases). The germline V and J ends were trimmed by 0 bases and 5 bases, with 6 bases remaining between them. There are 13 residues in the CDR3. Germline V lookup: CDR1 SGHRS, CDR2 YFSETQ. The CDR3 spells CASSLEGDNEQFF. In nucleotides, the CDR3 is TGCGCCAGCAGCTTGGAGGGAGACAATGAGCAGTTCTTC.

This clone was recorded only once. The V call is TRBV6-6, the J call TRBJ2-5; 8 bases map to TRBD2. The DNA matches TRBJ2-7 better at its end, which makes the J call doubtful. The germline CDR1 and CDR2 sequences are MNHNY and SVGAGI (reference sequence). This CDR3 is built from 16 residues. The CDR3 is CASSSPSAGGAYEQYF. The DNA of the CDR3 is TGTGCCAGCAGTTCTCCCTCGGCGGGGGGCGCGTACGAGCAGTACTTC.

J is TRBJ2-7 and V is TRBV4-2; TRBD2 might be the D (6 bases). Germline V gene data show CDR1 as LGHNA and CDR2 as YNFKEQ. This CDR3 is 16 amino acids long. Trimming stripped 0 bases from V and 2 bases from J, with 14 bases between. The CDR3 region has the DNA TGTGCCAGCAGCCAAGATTGGAGGGATCGGCCCTACGAGCAGTACTTC. This encodes CASSQDWRDRPYEQYF.